The 21 T cell receptor beta chains presented below share a single source sample, sequenced in a study of blood T cell repertoires in COVID-19. Assay used: immunoSEQ multiplex PCR; TCRdb lists only in-frame clones, some missing. The sample includes approximately 190,000 clones, 80% of them seen just once. Sequencing was performed on peripheral blood. Receptors were obtained from a man in his sixties with acute or convalescent COVID-19.

This chain uses TRBV7-9 with TRBJ1-1; D remains unclear. Germline assignment: CDR1 SEHNR and CDR2 FQNEAQ (reference sequence). This CDR3 is built from 14 residues. V was shortened by 3 bases and J by 0 bases, with 8 bases between the two germline ends. CDR3 amino acids: CASSLAGMNTEAFF. CDR3 sequence (DNA): TGTGCCAGCAGCTTGGCAGGCATGAACACTGAAGCTTTCTTT.

The chain employs TRBV5-5 and TRBJ1-3; D remains ambiguous. The V gene lost 0 bases and the J gene lost 0 bases, with 4 bases spanning the gap. The CDR3 contains 14 residues. Looked up from germline, CDR1 is SGHKS and CDR2 is YYEKEE (reference sequence). CDR3 DNA: TGTGCCAGCAGCTTGGGCGGCTCTGGAAACACCATATATTTT. Residues: CASSLGGSGNTIYF.

The genes are TRBV4-1 and TRBJ1-1; TRBD1 agrees at 8 bases. The V and J ends lost 0 bases and 0 bases, in that order; junction bases with no gene match: 9. This CDR3 spans 18 amino acids. Germline CDR1 is MGHRA and CDR2 is YSYEKL. Here the CDR3 DNA reads TGCGCCAGCAGCCAAGATCGAAGGACAGGGCGTTTGAACACTGAAGCTTTCTTT. Its translation is CASSQDRRTGRLNTEAFF.

This clone came up once. This chain joins TRBV4-2 and TRBJ1-6; 9 nucleotides match TRBD1. Trimming at V came to 3 bases and at J to 2 bases, leaving 2 bases not matched to a gene. CDR1 is LGHNA, CDR2 YNFKEQ, per germline. The CDR3 has 16 amino acids. The CDR3: CASSQDRGAYNSPLHF. The CDR3 DNA follows: TGTGCCAGCAGCCAGGACAGGGGCGCCTATAATTCACCCCTCCACTTT.

The chain links TRBV23-1 to TRBJ1-6; no reliable D call. TRBV23-1 is reported as an ORF; its role is uncertain. The V gene lost 1 base and the J gene lost 8 bases, with 15 bases spanning the gap. The CDR3 contains 16 residues. CDR3 protein: CASSQFPGRGHSPLHF. The CDR3 coding sequence is TGCGCCAGCAGTCAATTCCCCGGGAGAGGCCATTCACCCCTCCACTTT.

This sequence joins TRBV6-2 or TRBV6-3 and TRBJ1-5; no clear D gene. The CDR3 length is 13 residues. The V end was cut by 2 bases, the J end by 4 bases, with 6 bases between. Per germline, CDR1 MNHEY and CDR2 SVGEGT. In DNA form, the CDR3 reads TGTGCCAGCAGTTACGGGGAGAATCAGCCCCAGCATTTT. This gives the protein CASSYGENQPQHF.

The chain has TRBV27 and TRBJ2-7; D is uncertain. This CDR3 is built from 13 residues. V was cut by 1 base and J by 7 bases, with 11 bases left in between. From germline, CDR1 is MNHEY and CDR2 SMNVEV (reference sequence). The chain's CDR3 is CASSLFEATEQYF. CDR3 nucleotide sequence: TGTGCCAGCAGTTTATTTGAGGCTACGGAGCAGTACTTC.

The rearrangement joins TRBV3-1 (or the pseudogene TRBV3-2) to TRBJ1-2; TRBD1 matches 9 bases. This CDR3 is 15 amino acids long. Germline CDR1 reads LGHDT; CDR2 reads YNNKEL (reference sequence). V lost 7 bases and J lost 0; bases outside the gene matches: 6. The CDR3 DNA reads as TGTGCCAGCATGGGACAGGGATCCACTAACTATGGCTACACCTTC. This translates into CASMGQGSTNYGYTF.

This chain's CDR3 is CASSQGRGGITYEQYF. In DNA, the CDR3 is TGTGCCAGCAGCCAAGGTAGGGGGGGGATTACCTACGAGCAGTACTTC. The chain carries TRBV3-1 (or the pseudogene TRBV3-2) and TRBJ2-7, with a weak D call TRBD2 (7 bases). CDR1 and CDR2 (germline): LGHDT, YNNKEL (reference sequence). This CDR3 spans 16 amino acids. The V end was cut by 1 base, the J end by 2 bases, with 15 bases between.

The chain combines TRBV5-1 with TRBJ2-7, with D tentatively TRBD1 (6 bases). This CDR3 has 14 amino acids. Per germline, CDR1 SGHRS and CDR2 YFSETQ. Trimming took off 1 base at V and 5 bases at J, with 13 bases between the two ends. The CDR3, as DNA: TGCGCCAGCAGCTTGTCACAGGGAGTCAACGAGCAGTACTTC. This gives the protein CASSLSQGVNEQYF.

CDR3 sequence (DNA): TGTGCCAGCAGTTATGAAGAGGCTAGCGGCACAGATACGCAGTATTTT. As protein: CASSYEEASGTDTQYF. V gene TRBV6-2 or TRBV6-3 combines with J gene TRBJ2-3, with D possibly matching TRBD2 (6 bases). Trimming removed 3 bases from V and 1 base from J, with 14 bases in between. This CDR3 has 16 residues. Germline assignment: CDR1 MNHEY and CDR2 SVGEGT.

The V call is TRBV2, the J call TRBJ1-1; maybe TRBD1 (6 bases). Trimming took 8 bases from V and 0 from J, leaving 10 bases between them. This CDR3 region has 13 residues. Germline V CDR1 and CDR2: SNHLY, FYNNEI. DNA of the CDR3: TGTGCCAGCCGTAGGGGGATGAACACTGAAGCTTTCTTT. It specifies CASRRGMNTEAFF.

V and J are TRBV7-9 and TRBJ2-5, with D perhaps matching TRBD1 (5 bases). The CDR3 has 13 amino acids. Trimming left V 3 bases short and J 3 bases short, with 8 bases between. In germline, CDR1 is SEHNR, CDR2 FQNEAQ (reference sequence). The CDR3 here is CASSFPGKETQYF. The CDR3 DNA reads TGTGCCAGCAGCTTCCCAGGGAAAGAGACCCAGTACTTC.

The chain is built from TRBV9 and TRBJ2-2; possible D gene TRBD1, 6 bases. There are 17 residues in the CDR3. The V end lost 2 bases, the J end lost 2 bases, and 16 bases lay between the germline ends. CDR1 SGDLS and CDR2 YYNGEE come from the germline V gene. The CDR3 bases are TGTGCCAGCAGCGTTGGGGTGGGGACAAGAAACACCGGGGAGCTGTTTTTT. Amino acids: CASSVGVGTRNTGELFF.

This chain links TRBV25-1 with TRBJ2-6; the D gene is possibly TRBD1 (6 bases). V was cut by 6 bases and J by 1 base, with 13 bases left in between. Germline CDR1 and CDR2: MGHDK and SYGVNS. This CDR3 has 16 amino acids. CDR3 nucleotide sequence: TGTGCCAGCAGACGGGACACCTCGTCTGGGGCCAACGTCCTGACTTTC. This translates into CASRRDTSSGANVLTF.

The V and J genes are TRBV19 and TRBJ2-2, with 8 bases lining up with TRBD1. V gave up 1 base and J gave up 3 bases; unmatched junction bases: 4. Germline values: CDR1 LNHDA, CDR2 SQIVND (reference sequence). This CDR3 region has 16 residues. CDR3 loop: CASSIGTGWDTGELFF. CDR3 DNA sequence: TGTGCCAGTAGTATAGGGACAGGGTGGGACACCGGGGAGCTGTTTTTT.

With regard to this clone: At the DNA level, this CDR3 is encoded by other sequences in the same sample as well. The chain is built from TRBV5-1 and TRBJ2-5; no clear D gene. The CDR3 covers 11 residues. The germline CDR1 and CDR2 sequences are SGHRS and YFSETQ. Trimming shortened V by 4 bases and J by 2 bases, and 3 bases separated the two germline ends. CDR3: CASSLQETQYF. The CDR3 coding sequence is TGCGCCAGCAGCCTTCAAGAGACCCAGTACTTC.

This clone turned up a few times. This chain links TRBV9 with TRBJ2-2, with TRBD1 matching 9 bases. Per germline, CDR1 SGDLS and CDR2 YYNGEE. Germline trimming cut 5 bases from V and 6 bases from J; bases unmatched to any gene: 8. This CDR3 is built from 15 residues. The CDR3 DNA reads as TGTGCCAGCAGACCGGGGACAGGGACGGCCGGGGAGCTGTTTTTT. It is translated as CASRPGTGTAGELFF.

This clone is a singleton in its sample. V gene TRBV9 combines with J gene TRBJ1-2; TRBD1 is a possible D gene (6 bases). Trimming stripped 0 bases from V and 8 bases from J, with 17 bases between. Germline CDR1 and CDR2: SGDLS and YYNGEE. There are 15 residues in the CDR3. The CDR3 DNA follows: TGTGCCAGCAGCGTAGGTGGGACATTGCTGAAGGGCTACACCTTC. Translated: CASSVGGTLLKGYTF.

CDR3: CASSVTGGGNQPQHF. The CDR3, as DNA: TGTGCCAGTAGTGTAACAGGGGGGGGCAATCAGCCCCAGCATTTT. V usage is TRBV19 and J usage is TRBJ1-5; 8 bases match TRBD1. V lost 5 bases to trimming and J lost 2 bases; unmatched junction nucleotides: 5. This CDR3 comprises 15 residues. Germline assignment: CDR1 LNHDA and CDR2 SQIVND (reference sequence). Based on the CDR3 plus reference TRBV19 and TRBJ1-5, the full variable domain is DGGITQSPKYLFRKEGQNVTLSCEQNLNHDAMYWYRQDPGQGLRLIYYSQIVNDFQKGDIAEGYSVSREKKESFPLTVTSAQKNPTAFYLCASSVTGGGNQPQHFGDGTRLSIL.

This clone came up once. The junction departs from the called germline gene at one end, perhaps through a read error. This chain connects TRBV6-5 to TRBJ2-2; the D is unclear. CDR3 size: 16 residues. Germline V gives CDR1 MNHEY, CDR2 SVGAGI. CDR3 loop: CASRYFVGANTGELFF. The CDR3 coding sequence is TGTGCCAGCAGATACTTTGTCGGAGCCAACACCGGGGAGCTGTTTTTT.